This T cell receptor (beta chain) is drawn from a study of blood T cell repertoires in COVID-19. For the study at large: T cells, B-cell-depleted T cells, or PBMCs supplied cDNA or gDNA.

As handled by the study authors: Reference gene primer amplification yielded estimated nucleated cell counts. Using immunoSEQ multiplex PCR, the repertoire was profiled, and TCRdb retains in-frame clones only, with some absent. D and trimming come from the DNA, and the V and J calls and clone size come from that table. The data hold about 480,000 clones, with approximately 90% observed a single time. This clone was seen only once. Sequenced input: PBMCs or T cells enriched from blood (not recorded which). This TCR came from a woman aged 40 to 55 who had recovered from COVID-19.

The CDR3 DNA is TGTGCCAGCAGTCCCCCGGCGGGAACGCAGTATTTT. Translated: CASSPPAGTQYF. The chain combines TRBV28 with TRBJ2-3; TRBD2 is a possible D gene (6 bases). The V end was cut by 5 bases, the J end by 9 bases, with 12 bases between. The CDR3 totals 12 residues. In germline, CDR1 is MDHEN, CDR2 SYDVKM.